The 4 T cell receptor beta chains below were found in one sample sequenced in a study of cytomegalovirus exposure and HLA in healthy donors. PCR used 60 Vbeta primers and 13 Jbeta primers. Measured with immunoSEQ multiplex PCR; TCRdb has only the in-frame clones, and not every one. The sample carries approximately 160,000 clones, 70% to 80% recorded once. The material sequenced was PBMCs. The receptors were sampled from a middle-aged man in good health and CMV-seronegative.

The V gene is TRBV5-1, the J gene TRBJ1-1; D remains ambiguous. There are 14 residues in the CDR3. Germline values: CDR1 SGHRS, CDR2 YFSETQ. The germline V and J ends were trimmed by 8 bases and 2 bases, with 16 bases remaining between them. CDR3 in DNA: TGCGCCAGTTTCTCACCCGGAGTAAACACTGAAGCTTTCTTT. This translates into CASFSPGVNTEAFF.

This chain links TRBV11-2 with TRBJ1-2, with 7 bases lining up with TRBD1. The CDR3 has 15 amino acids. Germline trimming cut 5 bases from V and 6 bases from J; bases unmatched to any gene: 12. CDR1 SGHAT and CDR2 FQNNGV come from the germline V gene. CDR3 sequence: CASSISTGLVHGYTF. CDR3 coding DNA: TGTGCCAGCAGCATCTCGACAGGGCTTGTCCATGGCTACACCTTC.

The chain uses TRBV4-2 and TRBJ2-3; 7 bases are a match to TRBD2. The CDR3 is 15 amino acids. Trimming took 1 base from V and 5 from J; bases not matched to a gene: 6. CDR1 and CDR2 (germline): LGHNA, YNFKEQ. In DNA, the CDR3 is TGTGCCAGCAGCCAAGCCTTAAGCGGGGTAGATACGCAGTATTTT. Amino acid sequence: CASSQALSGVDTQYF.

The V gene is TRBV25-1, the J gene TRBJ1-1, with 9 bases lining up with TRBD1. The junction had 9 bases not matched to a gene; V was cut back by 6 bases and J by 10 bases. Germline V CDR1 and CDR2: MGHDK, SYGVNS. CDR3 size: 13 residues. CDR3 residues: CASSVTGGRGAFF. CDR3 DNA: TGTGCCAGCAGCGTAACAGGGGGCAGGGGAGCTTTCTTT.